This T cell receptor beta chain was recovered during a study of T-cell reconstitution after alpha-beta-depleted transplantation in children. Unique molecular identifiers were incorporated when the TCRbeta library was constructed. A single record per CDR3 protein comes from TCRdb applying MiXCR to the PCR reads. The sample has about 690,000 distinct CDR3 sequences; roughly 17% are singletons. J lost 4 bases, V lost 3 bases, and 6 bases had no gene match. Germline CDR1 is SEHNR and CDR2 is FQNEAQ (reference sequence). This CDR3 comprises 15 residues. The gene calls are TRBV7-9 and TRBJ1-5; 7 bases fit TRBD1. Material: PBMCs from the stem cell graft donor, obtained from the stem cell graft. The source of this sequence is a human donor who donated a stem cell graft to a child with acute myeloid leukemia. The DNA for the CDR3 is TGTGCCAGCAGCTTGGGGACAGCGTTAAATCAGCCCCAGCATTTT. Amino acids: CASSLGTALNQPQHF. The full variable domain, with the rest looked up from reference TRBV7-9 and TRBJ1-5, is DTGVSQNPRHKITKRGQNVTFRCDPISEHNRLYWYRQTLGQGPEFLTYFQNEAQLEKSRLLSDRFSAERPKGSFSTLEIQRTEQGDSAMYLCASSLGTALNQPQHFGDGTRLSIL.